This T cell receptor (beta chain) was recovered during a study of blood T cell repertoires in COVID-19. Study as a whole: Material from acute and convalescent COVID-19 was sourced from the United States, Italy and Spain. PBMCs, B-cell-depleted T cells, or T cells provided the cDNA or gDNA that made up the material.

The protocol was immunoSEQ multiplex PCR, while the TCRdb copy is restricted to in-frame clones and leaves out a portion. The sample carries 190,000 or so clones, approximately 88% recorded once. This CDR3 is built from 14 residues. Germline loops: CDR1 SNHLY, CDR2 FYNNEI. V shed 8 bases, J shed 1 base, and the junction held 5 bases outside the gene matches. The source material was peripheral blood. The sequence came from a woman aged 25 to 39 with acute or convalescent COVID-19. The rearrangement links TRBV2 to TRBJ1-5; TRBD1 agrees at 7 bases. The CDR3 DNA reads as TGTGCCAGCGGGACAGCGGTGAGCAATCAGCCCCAGCATTTT. Translation: CASGTAVSNQPQHF.